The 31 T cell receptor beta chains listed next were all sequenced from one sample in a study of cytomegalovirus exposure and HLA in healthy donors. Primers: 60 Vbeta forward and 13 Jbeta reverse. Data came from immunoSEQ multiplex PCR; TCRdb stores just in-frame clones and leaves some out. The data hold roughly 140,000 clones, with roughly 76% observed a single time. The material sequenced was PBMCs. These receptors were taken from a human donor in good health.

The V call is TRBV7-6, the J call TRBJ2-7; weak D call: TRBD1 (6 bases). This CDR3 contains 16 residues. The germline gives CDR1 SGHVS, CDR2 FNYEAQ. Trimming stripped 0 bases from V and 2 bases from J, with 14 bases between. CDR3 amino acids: CASSLAPGQPPYEQYF. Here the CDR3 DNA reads TGTGCCAGCAGCTTAGCGCCGGGACAACCACCCTACGAGCAGTACTTC.

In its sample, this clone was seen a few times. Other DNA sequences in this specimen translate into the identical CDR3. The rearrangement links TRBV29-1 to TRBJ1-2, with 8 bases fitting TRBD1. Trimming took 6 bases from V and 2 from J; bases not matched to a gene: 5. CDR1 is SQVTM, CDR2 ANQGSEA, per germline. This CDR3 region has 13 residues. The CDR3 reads CSVRTGTNYGYTF. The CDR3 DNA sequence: TGCAGCGTCAGGACAGGGACCAACTATGGCTACACCTTC.

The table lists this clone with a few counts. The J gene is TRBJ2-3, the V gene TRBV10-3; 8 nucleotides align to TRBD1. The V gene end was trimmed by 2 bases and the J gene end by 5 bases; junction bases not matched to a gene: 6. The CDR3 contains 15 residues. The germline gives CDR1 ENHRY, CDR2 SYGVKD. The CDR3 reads CAISETGQAGDTQYF. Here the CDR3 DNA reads TGTGCCATCAGTGAGACGGGACAGGCTGGAGATACGCAGTATTTT.

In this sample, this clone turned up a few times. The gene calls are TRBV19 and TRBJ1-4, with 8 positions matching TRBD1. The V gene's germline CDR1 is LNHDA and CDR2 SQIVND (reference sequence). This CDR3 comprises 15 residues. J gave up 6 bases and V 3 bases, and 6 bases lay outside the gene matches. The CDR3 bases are TGTGCCAGTAGTATCGAGACAGGGGACGATGAAAAACTGTTTTTT. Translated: CASSIETGDDEKLFF.

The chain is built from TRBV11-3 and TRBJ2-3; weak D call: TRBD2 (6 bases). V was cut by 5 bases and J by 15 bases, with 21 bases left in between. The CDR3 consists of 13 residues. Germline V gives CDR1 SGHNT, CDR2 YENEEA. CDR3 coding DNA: TGTGCCAGCAGCCCCGAGACTAGATTAGCGCGATATTTT. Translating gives CASSPETRLARYF.

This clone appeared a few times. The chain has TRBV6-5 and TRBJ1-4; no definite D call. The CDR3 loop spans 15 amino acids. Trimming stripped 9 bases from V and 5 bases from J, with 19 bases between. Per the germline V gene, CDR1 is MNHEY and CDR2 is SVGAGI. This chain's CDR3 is CASKRTTGSNEKLFF. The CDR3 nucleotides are TGTGCCAGTAAAAGAACGACGGGATCGAATGAAAAACTGTTTTTT.

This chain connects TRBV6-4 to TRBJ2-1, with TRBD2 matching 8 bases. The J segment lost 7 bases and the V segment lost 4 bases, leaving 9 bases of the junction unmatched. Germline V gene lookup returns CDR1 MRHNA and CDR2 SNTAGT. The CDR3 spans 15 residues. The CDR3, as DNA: TGTGCCAGCAGTGTGGGGACTAGTTATCCTAATGAGCAGTTCTTC. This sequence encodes CASSVGTSYPNEQFF.

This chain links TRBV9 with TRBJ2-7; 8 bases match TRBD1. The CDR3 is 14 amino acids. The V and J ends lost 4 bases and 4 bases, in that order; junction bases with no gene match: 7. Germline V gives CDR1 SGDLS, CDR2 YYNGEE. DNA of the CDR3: TGTGCCAGCAGCCCGACAGGGGCCCCTTACGAGCAGTACTTC. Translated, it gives CASSPTGAPYEQYF.

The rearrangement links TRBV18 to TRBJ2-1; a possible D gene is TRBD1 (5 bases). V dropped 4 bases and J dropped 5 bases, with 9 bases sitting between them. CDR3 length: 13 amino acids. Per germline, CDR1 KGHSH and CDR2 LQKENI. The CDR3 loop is CASSQGFNNEQFF. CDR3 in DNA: TGTGCCAGCTCACAGGGGTTCAACAATGAGCAGTTCTTC.

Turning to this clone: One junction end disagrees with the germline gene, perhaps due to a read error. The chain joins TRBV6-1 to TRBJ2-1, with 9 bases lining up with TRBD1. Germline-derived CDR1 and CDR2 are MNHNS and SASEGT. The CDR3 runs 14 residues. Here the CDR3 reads CASEVGQGRDERFF. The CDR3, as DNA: TGTGCCAGCGAAGTGGGACAGGGTCGCGATGAGCGGTTCTTC.

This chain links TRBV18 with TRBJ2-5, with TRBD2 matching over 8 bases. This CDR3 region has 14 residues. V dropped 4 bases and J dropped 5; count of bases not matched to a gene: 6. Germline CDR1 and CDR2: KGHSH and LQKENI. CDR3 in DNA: TGTGCCAGCTCACACCGGACTAGCCGGGAGACCCAGTACTTC. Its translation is CASSHRTSRETQYF.

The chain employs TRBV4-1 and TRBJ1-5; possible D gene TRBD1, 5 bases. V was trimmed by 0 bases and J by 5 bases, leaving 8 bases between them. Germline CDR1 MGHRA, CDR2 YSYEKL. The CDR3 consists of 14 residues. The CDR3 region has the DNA TGCGCCAGCAGCCAAGATGCGGGGGATCAGCCCCAGCATTTT. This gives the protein CASSQDAGDQPQHF.

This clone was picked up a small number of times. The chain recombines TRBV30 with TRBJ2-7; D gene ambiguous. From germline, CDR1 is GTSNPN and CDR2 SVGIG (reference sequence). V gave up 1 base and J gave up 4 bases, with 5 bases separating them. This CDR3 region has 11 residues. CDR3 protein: CAWSGPYEQYF. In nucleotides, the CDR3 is TGTGCCTGGAGTGGGCCTTACGAGCAGTACTTC.

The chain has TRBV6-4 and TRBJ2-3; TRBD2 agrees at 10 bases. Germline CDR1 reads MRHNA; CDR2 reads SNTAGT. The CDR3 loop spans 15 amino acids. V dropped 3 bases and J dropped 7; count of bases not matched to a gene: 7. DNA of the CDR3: TGTGCCAGCAGTGAGTTGAGCGGGGGGGCATATACGCAGTATTTT. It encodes CASSELSGGAYTQYF.

CDR3 loop: CASSVFGTSGGATDTQYF. Here the CDR3 DNA reads TGTGCCAGCAGCGTCTTCGGGACTAGCGGGGGGGCCACAGATACGCAGTATTTT. This chain links TRBV9 with TRBJ2-3; 16 bases match TRBD2. The germline V gene has CDR1 SGDLS and CDR2 YYNGEE. The junction had 5 bases not matched to a gene; V was cut back by 2 bases and J by 2 bases. The CDR3 loop spans 18 amino acids.

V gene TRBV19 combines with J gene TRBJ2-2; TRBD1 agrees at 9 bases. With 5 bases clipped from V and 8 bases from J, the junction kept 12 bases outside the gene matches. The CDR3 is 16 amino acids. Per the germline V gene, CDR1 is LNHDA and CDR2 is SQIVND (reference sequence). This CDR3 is CASSYGGTGLSGELFF. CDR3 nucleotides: TGTGCCAGTAGTTATGGGGGGACAGGGTTGTCGGGGGAGCTGTTTTTT.

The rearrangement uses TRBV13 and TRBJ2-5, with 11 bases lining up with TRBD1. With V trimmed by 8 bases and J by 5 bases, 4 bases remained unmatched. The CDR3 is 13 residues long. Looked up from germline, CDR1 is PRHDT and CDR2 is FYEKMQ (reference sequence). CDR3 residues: CASGQGAGETQYF. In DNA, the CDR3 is TGTGCCAGCGGACAGGGGGCGGGGGAGACCCAGTACTTC.

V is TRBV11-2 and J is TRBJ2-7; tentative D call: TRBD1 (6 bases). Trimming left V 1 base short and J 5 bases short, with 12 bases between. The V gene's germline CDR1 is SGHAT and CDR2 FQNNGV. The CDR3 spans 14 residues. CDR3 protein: CASSLAGARDEQYF. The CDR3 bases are TGTGCCAGCAGCTTAGCAGGGGCGAGGGACGAGCAGTACTTC.

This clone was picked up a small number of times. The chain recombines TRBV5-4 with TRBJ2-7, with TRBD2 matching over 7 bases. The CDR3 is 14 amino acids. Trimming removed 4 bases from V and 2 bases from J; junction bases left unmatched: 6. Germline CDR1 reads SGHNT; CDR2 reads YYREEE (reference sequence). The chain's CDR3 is CASSPGRATYEQYF. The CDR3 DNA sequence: TGTGCCAGCAGCCCAGGGAGGGCCACCTACGAGCAGTACTTC.

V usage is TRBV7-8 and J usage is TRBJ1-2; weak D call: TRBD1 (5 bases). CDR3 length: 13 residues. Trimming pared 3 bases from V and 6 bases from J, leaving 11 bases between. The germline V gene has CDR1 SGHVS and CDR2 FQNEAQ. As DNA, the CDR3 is TGTGCCAGCAGCTTGGGGGGTCAAAATGGCTACACCTTC. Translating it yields CASSLGGQNGYTF.

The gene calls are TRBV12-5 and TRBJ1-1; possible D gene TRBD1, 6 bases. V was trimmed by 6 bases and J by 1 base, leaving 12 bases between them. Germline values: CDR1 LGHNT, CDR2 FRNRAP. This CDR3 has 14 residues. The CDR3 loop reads CASGPGAQNTEAFF. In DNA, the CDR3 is TGTGCTAGTGGCCCAGGGGCCCAGAACACTGAAGCTTTCTTT.

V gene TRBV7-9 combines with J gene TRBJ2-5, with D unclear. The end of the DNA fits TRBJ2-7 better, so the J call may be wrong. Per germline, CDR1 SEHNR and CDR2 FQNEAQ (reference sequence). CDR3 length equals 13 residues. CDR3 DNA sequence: TGTGCCAGCAGCGTCGACCCTGGCGGCGAGCAGTACTTC. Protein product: CASSVDPGGEQYF.

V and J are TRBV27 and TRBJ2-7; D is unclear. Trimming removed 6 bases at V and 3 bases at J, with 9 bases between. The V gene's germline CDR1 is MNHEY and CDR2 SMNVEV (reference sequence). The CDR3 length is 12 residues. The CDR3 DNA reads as TGTGCCAGCAGCTTGGCCAACTACGAGCAGTACTTC. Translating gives CASSLANYEQYF.

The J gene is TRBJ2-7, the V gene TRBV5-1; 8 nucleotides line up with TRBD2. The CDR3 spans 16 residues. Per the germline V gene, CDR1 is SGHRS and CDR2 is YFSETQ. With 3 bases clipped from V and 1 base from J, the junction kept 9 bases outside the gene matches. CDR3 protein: CASSWYSGMGSYEQYF. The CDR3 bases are TGCGCCAGCAGCTGGTATAGCGGGATGGGTTCCTACGAGCAGTACTTC.

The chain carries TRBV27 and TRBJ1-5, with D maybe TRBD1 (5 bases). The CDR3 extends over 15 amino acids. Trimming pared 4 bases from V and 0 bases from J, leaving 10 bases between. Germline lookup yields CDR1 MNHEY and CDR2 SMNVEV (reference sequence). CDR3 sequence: CASSWAGYSNQPQHF. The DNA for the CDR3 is TGTGCCAGCAGTTGGGCAGGGTATAGCAATCAGCCCCAGCATTTT.

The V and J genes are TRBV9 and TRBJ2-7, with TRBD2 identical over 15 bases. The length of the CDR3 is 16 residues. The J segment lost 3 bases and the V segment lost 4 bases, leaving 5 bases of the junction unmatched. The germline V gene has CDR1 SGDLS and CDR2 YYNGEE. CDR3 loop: CASSTGTSGGIYEQYF. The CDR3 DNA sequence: TGTGCCAGCAGCACCGGGACTAGCGGGGGGATCTACGAGCAGTACTTC.

The CDR3 is CASSSPASGGLELFF. The CDR3 nucleotides are TGTGCCAGCAGCTCGCCGGCTAGCGGGGGATTGGAGCTGTTTTTT. The rearrangement links TRBV5-6 to TRBJ2-2, with 10 bases matching TRBD2. This CDR3 region has 15 residues. Germline assignment: CDR1 SGHDT and CDR2 YYEEEE. Trimming cost V 3 bases and J 10 bases; bases outside gene matches: 9. Together with reference TRBV5-6 and TRBJ2-2, the CDR3 gives the full variable domain: DAGVTQSPTHLIKTRGQQVTLRCSPKSGHDTVSWYQQALGQGPQFIFQYYEEEERQRGNFPDRFSGHQFPNYSSELNVNALLLGDSALYLCASSSPASGGLELFFGEGSRLTVL.

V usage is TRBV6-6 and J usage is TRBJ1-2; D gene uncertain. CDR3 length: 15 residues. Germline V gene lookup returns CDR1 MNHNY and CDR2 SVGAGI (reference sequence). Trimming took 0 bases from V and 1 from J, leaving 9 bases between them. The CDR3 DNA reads TGTGCCAGCAGTTACTCGACTGTTGATAACTATGGCTACACCTTC. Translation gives CASSYSTVDNYGYTF.

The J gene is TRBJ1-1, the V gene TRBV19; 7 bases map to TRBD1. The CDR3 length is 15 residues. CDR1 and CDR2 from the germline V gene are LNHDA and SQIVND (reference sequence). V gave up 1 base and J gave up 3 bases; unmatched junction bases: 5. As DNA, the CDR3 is TGTGCCAGTAGTATAGGACAGGGATGGGACACTGAAGCTTTCTTT. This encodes CASSIGQGWDTEAFF.

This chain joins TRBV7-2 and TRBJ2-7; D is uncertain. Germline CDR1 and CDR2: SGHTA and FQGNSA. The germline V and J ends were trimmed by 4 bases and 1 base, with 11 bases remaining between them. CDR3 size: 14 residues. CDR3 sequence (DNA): TGTGCCAGCAGCTCCTTTAAGAGATCCTACGAGCAGTACTTC. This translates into CASSSFKRSYEQYF.

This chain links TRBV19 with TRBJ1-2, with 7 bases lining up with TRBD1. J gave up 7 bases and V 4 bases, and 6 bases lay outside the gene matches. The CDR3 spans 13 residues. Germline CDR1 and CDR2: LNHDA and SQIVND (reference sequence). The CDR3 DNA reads TGTGCCAGTAGTAGCGGGACAGAGAGTGGCTACACCTTC. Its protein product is CASSSGTESGYTF.